These T cell receptor beta chains were read from a single sample in a study of blood T cell repertoires in COVID-19. The protocol was immunoSEQ multiplex PCR, while the TCRdb copy is restricted to in-frame clones and leaves out a portion. Of fewer than 150,000 clones listed, 70% to 90% were seen once; the top ten hold about 3.4%. Sequenced material: peripheral blood. The receptor set was obtained from a man aged 35 to 55 with acute or convalescent COVID-19. Each CDR3 is given with its conserved first and last residue. D genes are given only for firm matches. Clone size is not always given. Where it is, it says once, few, many or a class for expanded clones.

CASSPAGSKTQYF	TGTGCCAGCAGCCCGGCAGGGTCGAAGACCCAGTACTTC	.	.	TRBV7-2	TRBJ2-5
CASSALAGGEADTQYF	TGTGCCAGCAGCGCACTAGCGGGGGGGGAGGCAGATACGCAGTATTTT	TRBD2	.	TRBV9	TRBJ2-3
CASSLGHFQETQYF	TGTGCCAGCAGCCTGGGACACTTCCAAGAGACCCAGTACTTC	.	.	TRBV7-8	TRBJ2-5
CASSSQGVSTQYF	TGTGCCAGTAGCTCACAGGGGGTTAGTACGCAGTATTTT	TRBD1	few	TRBV19	TRBJ2-3
CASSSWTIGETQYF	TGTGCCAGCAGCTCATGGACTATTGGAGAGACCCAGTACTTC	.	.	TRBV13	TRBJ2-5
CASSHGSFSGDTQYF	TGTGCCAGCAGCCACGGCTCCTTCTCGGGGGATACGCAGTATTTT	.	.	TRBV7-2	TRBJ2-3
CASSIDFLDRGHNEQFF	TGTGCCAGTAGTATAGATTTTCTGGACAGGGGGCACAATGAGCAGTTCTTC	TRBD1	.	TRBV19	TRBJ2-1
CASSLGTPKINYGYTF	TGTGCCAGCAGTCTCGGGACACCTAAGATTAACTATGGCTACACCTTC	.	few	TRBV6-2/TRBV6-3	TRBJ1-2
CASSPDRQGHRNEQFF	TGTGCCAGTAGTCCGGACCGGCAGGGGCACCGCAATGAGCAGTTCTTC	.	.	TRBV19	TRBJ2-1
CASSLQGYTGELFF	TGTGCCAGCAGTCTACAGGGGTACACCGGGGAGCTGTTTTTT	TRBD1	.	TRBV5-5	TRBJ2-2
CASSLGASYEQYF	TGCGCCAGCAGCTTGGGGGCCTCCTACGAGCAGTACTTC	.	once	TRBV5-1	TRBJ2-7
CASSQTGTDFYGYTF	TGCGCCAGCAGCCAGACCGGGACAGATTTCTATGGCTACACCTTC	TRBD1	once	TRBV4-1	TRBJ1-2
CASVQAPQETQYF	TGTGCCAGCGTACAGGCCCCCCAAGAGACCCAGTACTTC	.	once	TRBV6-5	TRBJ2-5
CASSPGTGETEAFF	TGTGCCAGCAGTCCCGGGACAGGGGAAACTGAAGCTTTCTTT	TRBD1	.	TRBV27	TRBJ1-1
CAIGQQGAGLVGFF	TGTGCCATCGGCCAACAGGGAGCCGGACTTGTTGGGTTCTTC	.	.	TRBV10-3	TRBJ2-1
CASLRDRGRSETQYF	TGTGCCAGCCTCCGGGACAGGGGGCGTTCGGAGACCCAGTACTTC	TRBD1	.	TRBV5-4	TRBJ2-5
CASSSQRNEQFF	TGTGCCAGCAGCTCACAACGTAATGAGCAGTTCTTC	.	.	TRBV7-2	TRBJ2-1
CATSGRDGSNQPQHF	TGTGCCACCAGTGGGCGAGACGGGAGCAATCAGCCCCAGCATTTT	.	.	TRBV24-1	TRBJ1-5
CASSSPGGTDTQYF	TGTGCCAGCAGCTCCCCGGGTGGCACAGATACGCAGTATTTT	.	.	TRBV7-8	TRBJ2-3
CASSPTSGNEQYF	TGTGCCAGCAGCCCTACTTCGGGAAACGAGCAGTACTTC	.	few	TRBV7-9	TRBJ2-7
CASSFLSFLGTDTQYF	TGTGCCAGCAGCTTCTTGAGTTTCTTAGGCACAGATACGCAGTATTTT	.	.	TRBV5-4	TRBJ2-3
CATSDQFTDTQYF	TGTGCCACCAGTGACCAATTCACAGATACGCAGTATTTT	.	.	TRBV24-1	TRBJ2-3
CASSSQRGPYNEQFF	TGTGCCAGCAGCTCCCAGCGGGGGCCCTACAATGAGCAGTTCTTC	TRBD2	.	TRBV7-2	TRBJ2-1
CATSDSGQGYEQYF	TGTGCCACCAGTGACTCGGGACAGGGCTACGAGCAGTACTTC	TRBD1	few	TRBV24-1	TRBJ2-7
CASSGEFWYGYTF	TGTGCCAGCAGTGGAGAATTCTGGTATGGCTACACCTTC	.	.	TRBV12-3/TRBV12-4	TRBJ1-2
CASSPGLSGAFF	TGTGCCAGCAGTCCCGGCCTCTCGGGGGCTTTCTTT	.	.	TRBV6-2/TRBV6-3	TRBJ1-1
CASSLDRGRGETQYF	TGTGCCAGCAGCCTGGACAGGGGAAGGGGGGAGACCCAGTACTTC	TRBD1	.	TRBV7-3	TRBJ2-5
CASSSTGGTSSYEQYF	TGCGCCAGCAGCTCGACAGGGGGCACGAGCTCCTACGAGCAGTACTTC	TRBD1	.	TRBV5-1	TRBJ2-7
CASKIGTGAGNTIYF	TGTGCCAGCAAGATCGGGACAGGGGCTGGAAACACCATATATTTT	TRBD1	.	TRBV6-5	TRBJ1-3
CASSDLTGDNQPQHF	TGTGCCAGCAGTGATCTTACAGGGGATAATCAGCCCCAGCATTTT	TRBD1	.	TRBV2	TRBJ1-5